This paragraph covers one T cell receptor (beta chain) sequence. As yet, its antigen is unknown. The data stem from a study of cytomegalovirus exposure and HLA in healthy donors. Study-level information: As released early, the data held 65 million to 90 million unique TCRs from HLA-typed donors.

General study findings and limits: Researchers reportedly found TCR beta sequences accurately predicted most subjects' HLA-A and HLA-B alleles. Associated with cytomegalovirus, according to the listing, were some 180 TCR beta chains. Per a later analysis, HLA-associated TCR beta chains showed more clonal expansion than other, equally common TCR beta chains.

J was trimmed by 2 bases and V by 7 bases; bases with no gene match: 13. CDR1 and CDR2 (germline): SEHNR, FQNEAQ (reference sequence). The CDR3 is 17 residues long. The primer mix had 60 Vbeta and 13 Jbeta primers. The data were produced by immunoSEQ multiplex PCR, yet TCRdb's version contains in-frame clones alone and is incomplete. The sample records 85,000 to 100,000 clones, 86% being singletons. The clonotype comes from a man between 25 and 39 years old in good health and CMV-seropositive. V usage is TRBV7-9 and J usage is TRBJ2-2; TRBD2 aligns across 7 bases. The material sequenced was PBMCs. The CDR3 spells CASNPGASGTNTGELFF. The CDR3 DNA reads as TGTGCCAGCAACCCTGGGGCTAGCGGTACTAACACCGGGGAGCTGTTTTTT.